A single sample is the source of the 20 T cell receptor beta chains below, sequenced in a study of T cell clones after liver transplantation. TCRdb's table, derived via immunoSEQ multiplex PCR, lists solely in-frame clones and lacks some. The top ten hold under 20% of the sample, which has about 9,100 clones, nearly 80% seen once. The sequenced sample was CD8+ T cells from blood, obtained before liver transplant. Receptor source: a human donor who received a liver transplant.

The rearrangement joins TRBV4-1 to TRBJ2-7, with 7 nucleotides matching TRBD2. Unmatched junction bases numbered 8, after V lost 3 bases and J lost 6 bases. The CDR3 is 14 residues long. CDR1 is MGHRA and CDR2 is YSYEKL in the germline V gene. The CDR3 coding sequence is TGCGCCAGCAGCCACCGCGGGACTACTTCCGAGCAGTACTTC. Translated, it gives CASSHRGTTSEQYF.

The chain links TRBV27 to TRBJ1-1; a weak D match, TRBD1 (6 bases). Germline loops: CDR1 MNHEY, CDR2 SMNVEV (reference sequence). The ends were cut back, 2 bases at V and 8 bases at J, with 9 bases in the middle. This CDR3 contains 12 residues. The CDR3, as DNA: TGTGCCAGCAGTTTAGGGAGGGGGGAAGCTTTCTTT. This translates into CASSLGRGEAFF.

The J gene is TRBJ2-1, the V gene TRBV7-8, with D perhaps given as TRBD1 or TRBD2 (6 bases each). This CDR3 is built from 15 residues. With 2 bases removed from V and 2 bases from J, the gap between germline ends came to 10 bases. CDR1 and CDR2 (germline): SGHVS, FQNEAQ. CDR3 loop: CASSLNGGAYNEQFF. As DNA, the CDR3 is TGTGCCAGCAGCTTAAACGGGGGCGCCTACAATGAGCAGTTCTTC.

The chain has TRBV5-6 and TRBJ1-4; 7 positions agree with TRBD1. The germline V gene encodes CDR1 SGHDT and CDR2 YYEEEE. The CDR3 has 13 amino acids. J was trimmed by 11 bases and V by 0 bases; bases with no gene match: 4. The CDR3 region is CASSLAGTVKLFF. In DNA, the CDR3 is TGTGCCAGCAGCTTGGCCGGGACAGTGAAACTGTTTTTT.

V is TRBV7-9 and J is TRBJ1-2, with D unresolved. Trimming took 8 bases from V and 8 from J, leaving 18 bases between them. The CDR3 length is 13 residues. Germline values: CDR1 SEHNR, CDR2 FQNEAQ (reference sequence). The CDR3 DNA reads TGTGCCAGCTCGCGGGGTGGGTCTGGCGGCTACACCTTC. Translated: CASSRGGSGGYTF.

This rearrangement joins TRBV6-5 to TRBJ1-1; no firm D call. The CDR3 length is 15 residues. CDR1 and CDR2 from the germline V gene are MNHEY and SVGAGI. V shed 6 bases and J shed 0 bases, with 14 bases lying between them. CDR3: CASREKGGMNTEAFF. CDR3 bases: TGTGCCAGCAGGGAGAAGGGAGGGATGAACACTGAAGCTTTCTTT.

This chain links TRBV18 with TRBJ2-2; D gene ambiguous. Germline-derived CDR1 and CDR2 are KGHSH and LQKENI. The CDR3 is made up of 16 amino acids. Deletions cut 3 bases from V and 6 bases from J, with 17 bases between. CDR3 residues: CASSPKGNANAGELFF. The CDR3 region has the DNA TGTGCCAGCTCACCTAAGGGAAACGCAAACGCCGGGGAGCTGTTTTTT. Full variable domain (remainder filled in from reference TRBV18 and TRBJ2-2): NAGVMQNPRHLVRRRGQEARLRCSPMKGHSHVYWYRQLPEEGLKFMVYLQKENIIDESGMPKERFSAEFPKEGPSILRIQQVVRGDSAAYFCASSPKGNANAGELFFGEGSRLTVL.

The chain carries TRBV27 and TRBJ2-7, with TRBD1 identical over 8 bases. V lost 5 bases to trimming and J lost 1 base; unmatched junction nucleotides: 10. Germline CDR1 MNHEY, CDR2 SMNVEV (reference sequence). This CDR3 has 16 amino acids. CDR3 loop: CASSPRQGTPSYEQYF. The CDR3 DNA reads as TGTGCCAGCAGTCCTAGACAGGGGACCCCATCCTACGAGCAGTACTTC.

This chain uses TRBV9 with TRBJ1-2, with 7 bases that match TRBD1. CDR3 length: 15 residues. Germline CDR1 and CDR2: SGDLS and YYNGEE. The V and J ends lost 3 bases and 4 bases, in that order; junction bases with no gene match: 9. CDR3 nucleotide sequence: TGTGCCAGCAGCGACCTAGACAGGGAGCGCTATGGCTACACCTTC. Protein product: CASSDLDRERYGYTF.

This chain connects TRBV7-9 to TRBJ2-7, with 9 bases aligning to TRBD1. Germline V gene data show CDR1 as SEHNR and CDR2 as FQNEAQ (reference sequence). The CDR3 is 14 amino acids. V lost 5 bases, J lost 5 bases, and 7 bases stayed unmatched. The CDR3 loop is CASSLWTGAHEQYF. DNA of the CDR3: TGTGCCAGCAGCCTTTGGACAGGGGCCCACGAGCAGTACTTC.

CDR3 nucleotide sequence: TGTGCCAGCAGCTTTCGGGGGAATCAGCCCCAGCATTTT. As protein: CASSFRGNQPQHF. The chain combines TRBV5-7 with TRBJ1-5; tentatively, D is TRBD1 (5 bases). TRBV5-7 is marked as an open reading frame, function uncertain. The length of the CDR3 is 13 residues. V lost 2 bases and J lost 4, with 7 bases in between.

The V and J genes are TRBV7-9 and TRBJ2-7; TRBD2 matches 14 bases. The CDR3 contains 15 residues. The V gene end was trimmed by 6 bases and the J gene end by 5 bases; junction bases not matched to a gene: 6. CDR1 SEHNR and CDR2 FQNEAQ come from the germline V gene (reference sequence). This CDR3 reads CASREPGLAGDEQYF. For the CDR3, the DNA is TGTGCCAGCAGGGAACCGGGACTAGCGGGGGACGAGCAGTACTTC.

The chain has TRBV5-1 and TRBJ2-3; D could derive from TRBD1 or TRBD2 (5 bases each). CDR1 SGHRS and CDR2 YFSETQ come from the germline V gene. This CDR3 comprises 16 residues. The V and J ends lost 6 bases and 2 bases respectively, with 19 bases between them. The CDR3 DNA reads as TGCGCCAGCAAAGGGGAGTCACCGGGCCCCACAGATACGCAGTATTTT. Residues: CASKGESPGPTDTQYF. The whole variable domain, remainder taken from reference TRBV5-1 and TRBJ2-3, is KAGVTQTPRYLIKTRGQQVTLSCSPISGHRSVSWYQQTPGQGLQFLFEYFSETQRNKGNFPGRFSGRQFSNSRSEMNVSTLELGDSALYLCASKGESPGPTDTQYFGPGTRLTVL.

This clone has a handful of counts. The rearrangement links TRBV27 to TRBJ2-7; 11 nucleotides align to TRBD1. Germline CDR1 is MNHEY and CDR2 is SMNVEV (reference sequence). The CDR3 covers 18 residues. V gave up 6 bases and J gave up 3 bases; unmatched junction bases: 16. The CDR3 DNA follows: TGTGCCAGCAGCCTCACCGGGACAGGGGGTCCGTCTAGCTACGAGCAGTACTTC. Its translation: CASSLTGTGGPSSYEQYF.

The chain couples TRBV27 to TRBJ1-2; D ambiguous. CDR3 length: 13 amino acids. Trimming removed 7 bases at V and 7 bases at J, with 16 bases between. Germline V lookup: CDR1 MNHEY, CDR2 SMNVEV (reference sequence). CDR3 nucleotide sequence: TGTGCCAGCAACCCCGGGGTTACCTTTGGCTACACCTTC. Translating it yields CASNPGVTFGYTF.

V usage is TRBV6-1 and J usage is TRBJ2-7; 7 nucleotides match TRBD2. V lost 8 bases, J lost 4 bases, and 2 bases stayed unmatched. Per germline, CDR1 MNHNS and CDR2 SASEGT. This CDR3 has 11 amino acids. The CDR3, as DNA: TGTGCCAGCCGAGCGGGGTACGAGCAGTACTTC. This sequence encodes CASRAGYEQYF.

The chain is built from TRBV7-9 and TRBJ2-5; 11 bases agree with TRBD2. The DNA end is a closer match to TRBJ2-7, so the J assignment may be wrong. Germline V gives CDR1 SEHNR, CDR2 FQNEAQ (reference sequence). The length of the CDR3 is 17 residues. CDR3 region: CASSSGLAGRRRHEQYF. In DNA, the CDR3 is TGTGCCAGCAGCTCCGGACTAGCGGGTAGGAGGAGGCACGAGCAGTACTTC.

The chain carries TRBV7-2 and TRBJ1-1, with no clear D. Germline V CDR1 and CDR2: SGHTA, FQGNSA. The CDR3 extends over 12 amino acids. V lost 4 bases and J lost 8, with 11 bases in between. The CDR3 here is CASSSGMEEAFF. For the CDR3, the DNA is TGTGCCAGCAGCTCCGGGATGGAGGAAGCTTTCTTT.

The J gene is TRBJ1-1, the V gene TRBV19, with 7 bases lining up with TRBD1. The CDR3 has 13 residues. Germline V gene lookup returns CDR1 LNHDA and CDR2 SQIVND (reference sequence). V shed 6 bases and J 7 bases; nucleotides not matched to a gene: 8. CDR3 in DNA: TGTGCCAGTAGAGATACAGGGGTCGATGAAGCTTTCTTT. Translating gives CASRDTGVDEAFF.

The V call is TRBV9, the J call TRBJ2-6, with TRBD1 identical over 9 bases. Germline CDR1 reads SGDLS; CDR2 reads YYNGEE. The CDR3 sequence is 20 residues long. J was trimmed by 1 base and V by 3 bases; bases with no gene match: 14. CDR3 DNA: TGTGCCAGCAGCGCGAAACCGGGACAGGGTTCTCTGTCTGGGGCCAACGTCCTGACTTTC. It specifies CASSAKPGQGSLSGANVLTF.